The clone carrying this T cell receptor (beta chain) was seen a handful of times. Preparation of the TCRbeta library was carried out with unique molecular identifiers. Using its own MiXCR run on the PCR reads, TCRdb lists one record per CDR3 protein. The sample records roughly 500,000 distinct CDR3 sequences, less than 35% being singletons. These data originate in a study of T-cell reconstitution after alpha-beta-depleted transplantation in children. CDR1 and CDR2 from the germline V gene are MNHEY and SVGEGT. The CDR3 loop spans 12 amino acids. The V and J ends lost 6 bases and 7 bases respectively, with 12 bases between them.

This chain uses TRBV6-2 or TRBV6-3 with TRBJ1-1, with D maybe TRBD1 (5 bases). The sample here was PBMCs from the stem cell graft donor, taken from the stem cell graft. The sequence was collected from a human donor who donated a stem cell graft to a child with aplastic anemia. The CDR3 spells CASSPGRREAFF. CDR3 in DNA: TGTGCCAGCAGCCCAGGGCGCCGTGAAGCTTTCTTT.